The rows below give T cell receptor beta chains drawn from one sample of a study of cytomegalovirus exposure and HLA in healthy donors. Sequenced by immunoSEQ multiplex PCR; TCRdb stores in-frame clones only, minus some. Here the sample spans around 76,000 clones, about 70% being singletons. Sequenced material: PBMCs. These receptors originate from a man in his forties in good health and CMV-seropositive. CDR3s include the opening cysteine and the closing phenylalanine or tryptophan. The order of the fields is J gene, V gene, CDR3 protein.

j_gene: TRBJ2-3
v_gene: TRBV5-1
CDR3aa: CASSPGTGSDTQYF

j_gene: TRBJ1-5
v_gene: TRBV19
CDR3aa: CASSIWGDNQPQHF

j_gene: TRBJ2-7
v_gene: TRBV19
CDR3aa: CASSYRDRGTYEQYF

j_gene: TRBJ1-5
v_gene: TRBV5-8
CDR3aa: CASNEQVGWQPQHF

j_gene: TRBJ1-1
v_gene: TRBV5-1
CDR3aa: CASSLVQGGGTEAFF

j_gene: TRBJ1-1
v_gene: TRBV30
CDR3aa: CAWRNRLNTEAFF

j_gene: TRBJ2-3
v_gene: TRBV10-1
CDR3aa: CASSESRQRTGGKDHTQYF

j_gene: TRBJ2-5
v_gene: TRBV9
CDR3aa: CASSARLDQETQYF

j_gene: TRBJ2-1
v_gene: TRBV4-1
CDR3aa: CASSPSPFNEQFF

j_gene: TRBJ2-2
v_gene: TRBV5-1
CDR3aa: CASSLGGAGELFF

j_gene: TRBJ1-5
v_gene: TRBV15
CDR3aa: CATSQENQPQHF

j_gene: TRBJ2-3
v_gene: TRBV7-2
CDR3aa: CASSSGQTDTQYF

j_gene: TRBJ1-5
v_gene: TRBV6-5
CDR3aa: CASSYNDRQPQHF

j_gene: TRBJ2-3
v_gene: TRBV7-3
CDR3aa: CASSGGRGEGDTQYF

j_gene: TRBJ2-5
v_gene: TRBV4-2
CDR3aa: CASSLETGGQETQYF

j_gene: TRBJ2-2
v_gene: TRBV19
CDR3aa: CASSGTLTGELFF

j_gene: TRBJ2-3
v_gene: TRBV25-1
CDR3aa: CASSEWGGTDTQYF

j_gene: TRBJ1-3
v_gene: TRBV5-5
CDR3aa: CASSSDILGGNTIYF

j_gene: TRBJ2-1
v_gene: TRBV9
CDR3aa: CASSLRTSGSVLSSYNEQFF